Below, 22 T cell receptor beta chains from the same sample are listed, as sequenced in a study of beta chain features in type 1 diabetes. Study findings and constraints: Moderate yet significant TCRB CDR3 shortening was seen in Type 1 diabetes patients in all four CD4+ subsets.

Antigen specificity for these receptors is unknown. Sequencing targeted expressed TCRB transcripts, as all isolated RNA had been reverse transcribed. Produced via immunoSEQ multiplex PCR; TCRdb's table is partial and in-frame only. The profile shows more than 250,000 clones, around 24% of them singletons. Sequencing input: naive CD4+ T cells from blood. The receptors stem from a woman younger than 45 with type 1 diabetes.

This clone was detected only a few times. CDR3: CATSRGQGTGAFF. The DNA for the CDR3 is TGTGCCACCAGCAGAGGACAGGGAACGGGGGCTTTCTTT. The rearrangement uses TRBV15 and TRBJ1-1; 7 positions match TRBD1. Germline V gene sequence: CDR1 LNHNV, CDR2 YYDKDF (reference sequence). J lost 11 bases, V lost 1 base, and 7 bases had no gene match. CDR3 size: 13 residues.

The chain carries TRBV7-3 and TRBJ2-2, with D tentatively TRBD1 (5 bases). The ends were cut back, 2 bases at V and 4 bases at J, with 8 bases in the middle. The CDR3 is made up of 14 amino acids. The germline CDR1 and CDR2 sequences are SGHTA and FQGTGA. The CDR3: CASSLLDTTGELFF. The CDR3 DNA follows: TGTGCCAGCAGCTTATTGGACACCACCGGGGAGCTGTTTTTT.

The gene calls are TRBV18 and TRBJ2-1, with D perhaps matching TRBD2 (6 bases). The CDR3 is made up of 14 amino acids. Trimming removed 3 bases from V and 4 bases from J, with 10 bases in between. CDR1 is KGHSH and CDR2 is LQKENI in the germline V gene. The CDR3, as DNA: TGTGCCAGCTCACCGCCTAGCGCATACAATGAGCAGTTCTTC. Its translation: CASSPPSAYNEQFF.

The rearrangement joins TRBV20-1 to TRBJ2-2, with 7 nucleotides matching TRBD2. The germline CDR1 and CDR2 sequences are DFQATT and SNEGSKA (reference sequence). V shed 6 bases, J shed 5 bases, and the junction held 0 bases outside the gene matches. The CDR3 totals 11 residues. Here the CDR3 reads CSARGTGELFF. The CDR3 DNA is TGCAGTGCGCGGGGGACCGGGGAGCTGTTTTTT.

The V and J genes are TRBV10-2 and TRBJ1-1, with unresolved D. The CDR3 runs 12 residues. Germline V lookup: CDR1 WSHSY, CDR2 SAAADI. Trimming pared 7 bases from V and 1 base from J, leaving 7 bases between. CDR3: CASKAGNTEAFF. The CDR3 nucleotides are TGCGCCAGCAAAGCCGGGAACACTGAAGCTTTCTTT.

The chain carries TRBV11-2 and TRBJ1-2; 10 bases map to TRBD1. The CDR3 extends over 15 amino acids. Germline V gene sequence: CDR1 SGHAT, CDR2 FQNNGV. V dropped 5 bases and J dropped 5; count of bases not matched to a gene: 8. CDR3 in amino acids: CASSPYGQGGYGYTF. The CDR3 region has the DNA TGTGCCAGCAGCCCGTATGGACAGGGGGGATATGGCTACACCTTC. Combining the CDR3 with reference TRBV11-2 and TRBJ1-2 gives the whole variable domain EAGVAQSPRYKIIEKRQSVAFWCNPISGHATLYWYQQILGQGPKLLIQFQNNGVVDDSQLPKDRFSAERLKGVDSTLKIQPAKLEDSAVYLCASSPYGQGGYGYTFGSGTRLTVV.

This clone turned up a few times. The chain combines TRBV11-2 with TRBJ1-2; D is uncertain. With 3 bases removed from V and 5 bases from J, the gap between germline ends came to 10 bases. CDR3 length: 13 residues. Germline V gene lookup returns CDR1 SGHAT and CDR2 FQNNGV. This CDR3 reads CASSFEGGYGYTF. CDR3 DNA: TGTGCCAGCAGCTTTGAGGGCGGTTATGGCTACACCTTC.

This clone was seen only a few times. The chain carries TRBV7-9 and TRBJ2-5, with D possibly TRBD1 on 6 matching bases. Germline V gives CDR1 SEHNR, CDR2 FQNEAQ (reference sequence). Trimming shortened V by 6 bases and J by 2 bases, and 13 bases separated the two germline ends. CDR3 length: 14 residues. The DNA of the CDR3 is TGTGCCAGCAGGTTACAGGGTAGGCAAGAGACCCAGTACTTC. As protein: CASRLQGRQETQYF.

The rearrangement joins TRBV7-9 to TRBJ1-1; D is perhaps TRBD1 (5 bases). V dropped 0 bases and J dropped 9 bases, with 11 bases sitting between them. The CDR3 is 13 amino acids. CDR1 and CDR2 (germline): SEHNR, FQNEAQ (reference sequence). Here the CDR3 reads CASSLAGQGKAFF. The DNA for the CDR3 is TGTGCCAGCAGCTTAGCAGGGCAGGGTAAAGCTTTCTTT.

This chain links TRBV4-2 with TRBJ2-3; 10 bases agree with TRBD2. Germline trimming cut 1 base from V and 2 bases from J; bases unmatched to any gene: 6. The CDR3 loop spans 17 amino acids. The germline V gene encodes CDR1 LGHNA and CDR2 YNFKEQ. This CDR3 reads CASSQVPGLATTDTQYF. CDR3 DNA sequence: TGTGCCAGCAGCCAAGTTCCGGGACTAGCGACCACAGATACGCAGTATTTT.

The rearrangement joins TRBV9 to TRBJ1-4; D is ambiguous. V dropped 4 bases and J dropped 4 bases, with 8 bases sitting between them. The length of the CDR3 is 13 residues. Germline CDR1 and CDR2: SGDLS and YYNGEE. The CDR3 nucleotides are TGTGCCAGCAGCCAAGCGGGTAATGAAAAACTGTTTTTT. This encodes CASSQAGNEKLFF.

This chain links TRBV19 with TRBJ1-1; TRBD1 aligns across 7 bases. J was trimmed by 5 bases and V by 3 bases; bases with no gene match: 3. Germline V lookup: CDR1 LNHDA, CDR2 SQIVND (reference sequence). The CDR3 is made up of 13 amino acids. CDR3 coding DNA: TGTGCCAGTAGTATTTCACAGGGGACTGAAGCTTTCTTT. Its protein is CASSISQGTEAFF.

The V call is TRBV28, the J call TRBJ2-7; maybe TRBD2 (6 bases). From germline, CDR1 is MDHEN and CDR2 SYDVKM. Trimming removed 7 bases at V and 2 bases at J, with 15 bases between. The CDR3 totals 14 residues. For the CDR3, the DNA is TGTGCCAGCACCAACGGAGGGGCCGCCTACGAGCAGTACTTC. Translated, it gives CASTNGGAAYEQYF.

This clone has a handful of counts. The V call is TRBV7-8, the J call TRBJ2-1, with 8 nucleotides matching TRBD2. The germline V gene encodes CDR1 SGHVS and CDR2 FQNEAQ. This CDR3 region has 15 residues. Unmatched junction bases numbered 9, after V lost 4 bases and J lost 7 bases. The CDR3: CASSSLAGPGNEQFF. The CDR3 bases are TGTGCCAGCAGCTCCTTAGCGGGACCGGGTAATGAGCAGTTCTTC.

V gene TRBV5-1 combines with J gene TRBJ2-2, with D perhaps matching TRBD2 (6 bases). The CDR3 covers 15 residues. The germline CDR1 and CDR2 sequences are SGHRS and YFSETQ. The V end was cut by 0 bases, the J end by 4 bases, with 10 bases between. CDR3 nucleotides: TGCGCCAGCAGCTTGGAGGGGACTGGCACCGGGGAGCTGTTTTTT. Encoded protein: CASSLEGTGTGELFF. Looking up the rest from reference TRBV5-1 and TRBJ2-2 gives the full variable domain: KAGVTQTPRYLIKTRGQQVTLSCSPISGHRSVSWYQQTPGQGLQFLFEYFSETQRNKGNFPGRFSGRQFSNSRSEMNVSTLELGDSALYLCASSLEGTGTGELFFGEGSRLTVL.

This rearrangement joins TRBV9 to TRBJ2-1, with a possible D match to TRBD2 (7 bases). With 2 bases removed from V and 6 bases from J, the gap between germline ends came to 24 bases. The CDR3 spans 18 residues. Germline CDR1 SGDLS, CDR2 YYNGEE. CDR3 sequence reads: CASSVLPGGRERGNEQFF. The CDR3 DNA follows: TGTGCCAGCAGCGTCCTCCCCGGGGGGCGGGAGCGAGGCAATGAGCAGTTCTTC. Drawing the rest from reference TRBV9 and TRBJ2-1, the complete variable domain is DSGVTQTPKHLITATGQRVTLRCSPRSGDLSVYWYQQSLDQGLQFLIQYYNGEERAKGNILERFSAQQFPDLHSELNLSSLELGDSALYFCASSVLPGGRERGNEQFFGPGTRLTVL.

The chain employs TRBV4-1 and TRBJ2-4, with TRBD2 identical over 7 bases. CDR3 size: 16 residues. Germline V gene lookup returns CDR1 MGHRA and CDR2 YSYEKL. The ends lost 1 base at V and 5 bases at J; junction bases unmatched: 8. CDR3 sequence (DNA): TGCGCCAGCAGCCAAGTCGGGGGGATGGGGCAAAACATTCAGTACTTC. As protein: CASSQVGGMGQNIQYF.

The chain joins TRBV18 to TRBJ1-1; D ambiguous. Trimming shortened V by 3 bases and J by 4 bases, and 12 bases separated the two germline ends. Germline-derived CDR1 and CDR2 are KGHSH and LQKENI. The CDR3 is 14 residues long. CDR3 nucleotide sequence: TGTGCCAGCTCACCTCAGGATGTAACCACTGAAGCTTTCTTT. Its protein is CASSPQDVTTEAFF.

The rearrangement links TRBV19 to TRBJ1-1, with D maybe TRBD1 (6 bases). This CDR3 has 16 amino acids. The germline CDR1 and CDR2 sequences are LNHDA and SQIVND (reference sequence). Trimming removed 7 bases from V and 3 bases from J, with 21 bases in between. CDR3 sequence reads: CASTRGANGVYTEAFF. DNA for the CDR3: TGTGCCAGTACCCGGGGGGCTAATGGAGTGTACACTGAAGCTTTCTTT.

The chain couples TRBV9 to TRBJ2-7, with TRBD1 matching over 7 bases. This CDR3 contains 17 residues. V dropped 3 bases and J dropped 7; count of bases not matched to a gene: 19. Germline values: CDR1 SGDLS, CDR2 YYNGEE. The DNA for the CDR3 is TGTGCCAGCAGCGGCGGAGACAGGGCCAGAGCAGCAGGGGAGCAGTACTTC. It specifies CASSGGDRARAAGEQYF.

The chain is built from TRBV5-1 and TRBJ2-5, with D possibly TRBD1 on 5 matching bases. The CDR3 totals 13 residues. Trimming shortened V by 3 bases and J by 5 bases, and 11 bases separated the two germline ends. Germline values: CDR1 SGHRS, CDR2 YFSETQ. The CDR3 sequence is CASSSRGVETQYF. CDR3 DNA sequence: TGCGCCAGCAGCTCTAGGGGTGTTGAGACCCAGTACTTC.

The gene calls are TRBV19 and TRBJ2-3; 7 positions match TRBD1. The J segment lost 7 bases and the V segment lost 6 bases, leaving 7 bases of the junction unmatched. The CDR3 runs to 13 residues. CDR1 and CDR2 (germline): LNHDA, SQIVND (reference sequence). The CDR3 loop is CASRRGTVNTQYF. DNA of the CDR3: TGTGCCAGTAGAAGGGGGACAGTTAATACGCAGTATTTT.